Shown below are 27 T cell receptor beta chains from a single sample sequenced in a study of blood T cell repertoires in COVID-19. Clones were sequenced by immunoSEQ multiplex PCR, and TCRdb holds only the in-frame ones, with some missing. The table lists under 450,000 clones, about 88% of them singletons, with roughly 6.6% in the top ten. The sample comprised peripheral blood. Every receptor here comes from a woman aged 60 to 75 with COVID-19, enrolled during active disease.

This chain links TRBV30 with TRBJ2-3; 7 nucleotides align to TRBD2. J gave up 5 bases and V 0 bases, and 5 bases lay outside the gene matches. CDR1 GTSNPN and CDR2 SVGIG come from the germline V gene (reference sequence). The CDR3 length is 14 residues. The CDR3 coding sequence is TGTGCCTGGAGTGTACTCCCGGGAGGAGATACGCAGTATTTT. It specifies CAWSVLPGGDTQYF. Based on the CDR3 plus reference TRBV30 and TRBJ2-3, the full variable domain is SQTIHQWPATLVQPVGSPLSLECTVEGTSNPNLYWYRQAAGRGLQLLFYSVGIGQISSEVPQNLSASRPQDRQFILSSKKLLLSDSGFYLCAWSVLPGGDTQYFGPGTRLTVL.

This clone was seen more than once but under ten times. V gene TRBV7-9 combines with J gene TRBJ1-1; no firm D call. The V end was cut by 0 bases, the J end by 1 base, with 18 bases between. The CDR3 totals 18 residues. CDR1 and CDR2 from the germline V gene are SEHNR and FQNEAQ (reference sequence). CDR3 region: CASSLANAVMAENTEAFF. In nucleotides, the CDR3 is TGTGCCAGCAGCTTAGCAAACGCAGTGATGGCAGAGAACACTGAAGCTTTCTTT.

CDR3: CASSSTDSGYLANYGYTF. CDR3 in DNA: TGTGCCAGCAGTTCAACTGACAGTGGATACCTAGCTAACTATGGCTACACCTTC. The chain links TRBV28 to TRBJ1-2; D perhaps matches TRBD1 (5 bases). V gave up 4 bases and J gave up 0 bases, with 21 bases separating them. Germline V CDR1 and CDR2: MDHEN, SYDVKM. The CDR3 has 18 residues.

The CDR3 nucleotides read TGTGCCAGCATGTTTGGTTCTGGGGGGGGCTACACCTTC. It specifies CASMFGSGGGYTF. This chain uses TRBV6-5 with TRBJ1-2; possibly TRBD1 for D (5 bases). The germline gives CDR1 MNHEY, CDR2 SVGAGI. This CDR3 region has 13 residues. With 7 bases removed from V and 8 bases from J, the gap between germline ends came to 17 bases.

The CDR3: CAWSVRGQGRNYGYTF. The CDR3, as DNA: TGTGCCTGGAGTGTACGTGGACAGGGACGGAACTATGGCTACACCTTC. The rearrangement uses TRBV30 and TRBJ1-2; TRBD1 aligns across 8 bases. Trimming removed 0 bases from V and 2 bases from J; junction bases left unmatched: 8. CDR1 GTSNPN and CDR2 SVGIG come from the germline V gene (reference sequence). The CDR3 totals 16 residues.

The DNA of the CDR3 is TGTGCCAGCAGCCAACAGTGGATGAACACTGAAGCTTTCTTT. Protein product: CASSQQWMNTEAFF. The chain recombines TRBV7-9 with TRBJ1-1; D is uncertain. V dropped 5 bases and J dropped 0 bases, with 10 bases sitting between them. Per germline, CDR1 SEHNR and CDR2 FQNEAQ (reference sequence). CDR3 length: 14 amino acids.

The chain carries TRBV10-2 and TRBJ1-5; 8 bases are shared with TRBD1. The V gene's germline CDR1 is WSHSY and CDR2 SAAADI. V trimming: 7 bases; J trimming: 4 bases; junction bases outside the gene matches: 3. The CDR3 sequence is 13 residues long. CDR3 in DNA: TGCGCCAGCACGGGACAGGTAAATCAGCCCCAGCATTTT. This encodes CASTGQVNQPQHF.

This clone is a singleton in its sample. This rearrangement joins TRBV29-1 to TRBJ1-2; D not certain. Germline loops: CDR1 SQVTM, CDR2 ANQGSEA. V was cut by 4 bases and J by 4 bases, with 13 bases left in between. The CDR3 sequence is 13 residues long. CDR3 sequence (DNA): TGCAGCGTTGGTACTTATAATGGCTATGGCTACACCTTC. This encodes CSVGTYNGYGYTF.

This clone has a handful of counts. V and J are TRBV6-5 and TRBJ1-5; D is undetermined. CDR3 size: 13 residues. V lost 0 bases to trimming and J lost 6 bases, with 6 bases between them. The V gene's germline CDR1 is MNHEY and CDR2 SVGAGI. CDR3 in DNA: TGTGCCAGCAGTTACTCGTTCGGTCAGCCCCAGCATTTT. It is translated as CASSYSFGQPQHF.

The V and J genes are TRBV7-5 and TRBJ1-5; TRBD1 is the table's D call, not checked against the DNA. TRBV7-5 is noted as a pseudogene. The CDR3 totals 18 residues. The DNA for the CDR3 is TGTGTCAGAAGCCGCTTAAAATTGTACAGGGTGGGCAATCAGCCCCAGCATTTT. Its translation: CVRSRLKLYRVGNQPQHF.

CDR3 in DNA: TGTGCCAGCAGCTTGGTGCTAGCGGAGACGAATGAGCAGTTCTTC. This encodes CASSLVLAETNEQFF. The chain is built from TRBV5-4 and TRBJ2-1; 7 bases align to TRBD2. V lost 0 bases and J lost 7; bases outside the gene matches: 7. The CDR3 sequence is 15 residues long. Per the germline V gene, CDR1 is SGHNT and CDR2 is YYREEE (reference sequence).

The chain carries TRBV7-3 and TRBJ2-1; the D is unclear. Trimming took 2 bases from V and 4 from J, leaving 9 bases between them. The germline CDR1 and CDR2 sequences are SGHTA and FQGTGA. The CDR3 runs to 14 residues. The CDR3 sequence is CASSLSRAYNEQFF. CDR3 in DNA: TGTGCCAGCAGCTTATCACGCGCTTACAATGAGCAGTTCTTC.

The genes are TRBV6-5 and TRBJ2-2, with D tentatively TRBD2 (5 bases). CDR1 and CDR2 (germline): MNHEY, SVGAGI. The CDR3 covers 14 residues. Between the trimmed V and J ends, which lost 8 bases and 0 bases, there was a span of 10 bases. The CDR3 DNA reads as TGTGCCAGCTGGAGGACCACGAACACCGGGGAGCTGTTTTTT. Translation: CASWRTTNTGELFF.

The chain combines TRBV27 with TRBJ2-7; 12 bases are a match to TRBD1. The CDR3 has 14 amino acids. J gave up 6 bases and V 7 bases, and 7 bases lay outside the gene matches. The germline gives CDR1 MNHEY, CDR2 SMNVEV (reference sequence). CDR3 sequence: CASKGQGAHSEQYF. As DNA, the CDR3 is TGTGCCAGCAAGGGACAGGGGGCGCATAGCGAGCAGTACTTC.

The chain recombines TRBV12-5 with TRBJ2-3; a weak D match, TRBD2 (5 bases). V was pared by 0 bases and J by 4 bases, with 8 bases between. The germline V gene encodes CDR1 LGHNT and CDR2 FRNRAP. The CDR3 runs to 14 residues. The DNA for the CDR3 is TGTGCTAGTGGTTTGGTGAAGGGAGCAGATACGCAGTATTTT. This codes for CASGLVKGADTQYF.

J is TRBJ1-1 and V is TRBV6-5; no definite D call. CDR1 and CDR2 from the germline V gene are MNHEY and SVGAGI. This CDR3 comprises 14 residues. V was pared by 7 bases and J by 0 bases, with 12 bases between. CDR3 region: CASTLDRLNTEAFF. The CDR3 bases are TGTGCCAGCACACTAGACCGGCTGAACACTGAAGCTTTCTTT.

The chain combines TRBV19 with TRBJ1-2; D may be TRBD1 (5 bases). The germline CDR1 and CDR2 sequences are LNHDA and SQIVND (reference sequence). This CDR3 has 14 residues. V lost 3 bases, J lost 1 base, and 9 bases lay in between. CDR3 residues: CASSIGQGNYGYTF. As DNA, the CDR3 is TGTGCCAGTAGTATCGGGCAGGGTAACTATGGCTACACCTTC.

In this sample, this clone turned up once. This chain links TRBV7-2 with TRBJ2-5; TRBD1 matches 8 bases. The V and J ends lost 6 bases and 1 base, in that order; junction bases with no gene match: 4. CDR1 SGHTA and CDR2 FQGNSA come from the germline V gene. The CDR3 contains 14 residues. This CDR3 is CASRPDRVQETQYF. The CDR3 region has the DNA TGTGCCAGCAGACCGGACAGGGTCCAAGAGACCCAGTACTTC.

J is TRBJ1-2 and V is TRBV9; D is undetermined. CDR1 SGDLS and CDR2 YYNGEE come from the germline V gene. This CDR3 spans 15 amino acids. The ends were cut back, 0 bases at V and 8 bases at J, with 17 bases in the middle. CDR3 loop: CASSVEGGPLLGYTF. The CDR3 region has the DNA TGTGCCAGCAGCGTAGAGGGAGGACCACTATTGGGCTACACCTTC.

As to this clone: This sample also contains other DNA sequences that code for the same CDR3. This sequence joins TRBV6-5 and TRBJ1-4; TRBD1 aligns across 7 bases. Germline V lookup: CDR1 MNHEY, CDR2 SVGAGI. The CDR3 is made up of 16 amino acids. V lost 2 bases and J lost 0; bases outside the gene matches: 3. The DNA for the CDR3 is TGTGCCAGCAGTTACAGGGGGCTTGCAACTAATGAAAAACTGTTTTTT. Its translation: CASSYRGLATNEKLFF.

This clone was counted once. The chain employs TRBV2 and TRBJ1-2; D is possibly TRBD1 (5 bases). The CDR3 sequence is 16 residues long. V was trimmed by 4 bases and J by 3 bases, leaving 18 bases between them. Germline lookup yields CDR1 SNHLY and CDR2 FYNNEI. In DNA, the CDR3 is TGTGCCAGCAGTGGGGGCCTCGCAGGGAGGCACTATGGCTACACCTTC. Protein product: CASSGGLAGRHYGYTF.

The chain couples TRBV5-1 to TRBJ1-2; 12 bases agree with TRBD1. Trimming removed 7 bases from V and 7 bases from J; junction bases left unmatched: 8. The length of the CDR3 is 14 residues. In germline, CDR1 is SGHRS, CDR2 YFSETQ. CDR3 DNA: TGCGCCAGCGGTCCGGGACAGGGGGCCGGTGGCTACACCTTC. Amino acid sequence: CASGPGQGAGGYTF.

The chain combines TRBV9 with TRBJ1-1, with 9 bases aligning to TRBD1. CDR1 is SGDLS and CDR2 is YYNGEE in the germline V gene. The CDR3 has 14 amino acids. V gave up 3 bases and J gave up 7 bases; unmatched junction bases: 7. The CDR3, as DNA: TGTGCCAGCAGCGCCCGGGACAGGGTGCGTGAAGCTTTCTTT. Encoded protein: CASSARDRVREAFF.

This clone was seen just once. This chain links TRBV15 with TRBJ1-3; TRBD1 agrees at 10 bases. After removal of 3 bases from V and 4 bases from J, the junction contained 12 bases not matched to a gene. Per germline, CDR1 LNHNV and CDR2 YYDKDF (reference sequence). The CDR3 extends over 18 amino acids. CDR3 sequence reads: CATSRRGTGVLEGNTIYF. CDR3 DNA: TGTGCCACCAGCAGGAGGGGGACAGGGGTTTTAGAAGGAAACACCATATATTTT.

This sequence joins TRBV11-2 and TRBJ1-2; no definite D call. This CDR3 is 14 amino acids long. The germline V gene encodes CDR1 SGHAT and CDR2 FQNNGV. The ends were cut back, 1 base at V and 4 bases at J, with 10 bases in the middle. The CDR3 here is CASSLVRESYGYTF. The CDR3 bases are TGTGCCAGCAGCTTAGTTCGGGAGTCCTATGGCTACACCTTC.

This clone was seen once. The chain joins TRBV6-1 to TRBJ2-2; 10 bases align to TRBD2. The CDR3 has 16 amino acids. V trimming: 0 bases; J trimming: 5 bases; junction bases outside the gene matches: 3. CDR1 is MNHNS, CDR2 SASEGT, per germline. In DNA, the CDR3 is TGTGCCAGCAGTGAAGCAATAGCGGGGGGTACCGGGGAGCTGTTTTTT. Translating gives CASSEAIAGGTGELFF.

The CDR3 DNA follows: TGTGCTAGTGGTGGGCCAGGTGATACGCAGTATTTT. It encodes CASGGPGDTQYF. This chain connects TRBV12-5 to TRBJ2-3; D gene unclear. This CDR3 is 12 amino acids long. The germline V gene encodes CDR1 LGHNT and CDR2 FRNRAP. V was shortened by 5 bases and J by 6 bases, with 9 bases between the two germline ends.